One and the same sample provided the 26 T cell receptor beta chains below, sequenced in a study of T cell repertoires and HLA-DP antigens. This table comes from immunoSEQ multiplex PCR, and its TCRdb copy is limited to in-frame clones, with some not included. The sample carries 75,000 to 90,000 clones, around nine tenths recorded once. These receptors' antigens are unknown. The material sequenced was CD4+ T cells from PBMCs. These receptors originate from a man between 50 and 59 years old in good health and CMV-seronegative.

The chain is built from TRBV15 and TRBJ1-2; unclear D gene. The CDR3 contains 15 residues. The germline V gene encodes CDR1 LNHNV and CDR2 YYDKDF (reference sequence). The V end lost 0 bases, the J end lost 2 bases, and 10 bases lay between the germline ends. The CDR3 DNA is TGTGCCACCAGCAGAGATCTGAGGGAGAACTATGGCTACACCTTC. This gives the protein CATSRDLRENYGYTF.

The chain has TRBV7-2 and TRBJ2-7; D not certain. Trimming took 5 bases from V and 4 from J, leaving 12 bases between them. This CDR3 is 13 amino acids long. CDR1 is SGHTA and CDR2 is FQGNSA in the germline V gene. The CDR3 DNA sequence: TGTGCCAGCAGCCTCCTTGTACGGTACGAGCAGTACTTC. It is translated as CASSLLVRYEQYF.

The chain uses TRBV5-1 and TRBJ1-1, with TRBD1 matching 9 bases. The germline V gene encodes CDR1 SGHRS and CDR2 YFSETQ. The CDR3 is 14 residues long. V lost 4 bases and J lost 5; bases outside the gene matches: 6. CDR3 region: CASSGGQGKTEAFF. The CDR3 bases are TGCGCCAGCAGCGGCGGACAGGGGAAGACTGAAGCTTTCTTT. Full variable domain (missing parts from reference TRBV5-1 and TRBJ1-1): KAGVTQTPRYLIKTRGQQVTLSCSPISGHRSVSWYQQTPGQGLQFLFEYFSETQRNKGNFPGRFSGRQFSNSRSEMNVSTLELGDSALYLCASSGGQGKTEAFFGQGTRLTVV.

V usage is TRBV6-5 and J usage is TRBJ1-1; possibly TRBD1 for D (5 bases). The CDR3 covers 14 residues. CDR1 and CDR2 (germline): MNHEY, SVGAGI. With 6 bases removed from V and 4 bases from J, the gap between germline ends came to 15 bases. CDR3 loop: CASRMTGGSTEAFF. In DNA, the CDR3 is TGTGCCAGCAGAATGACGGGGGGAAGCACTGAAGCTTTCTTT.

The chain recombines TRBV18 with TRBJ2-3; D not certain. V shed 3 bases and J shed 1 base, with 14 bases lying between them. The CDR3 runs to 16 residues. The germline CDR1 and CDR2 sequences are KGHSH and LQKENI. This chain's CDR3 is CASSPFGLGRTDTQYF. CDR3 in DNA: TGTGCCAGCTCACCCTTTGGCCTTGGCCGCACAGATACGCAGTATTTT.

This clone was found once. This chain joins TRBV7-2 and TRBJ2-3; D call uncertain. This CDR3 is 14 amino acids long. From germline, CDR1 is SGHTA and CDR2 FQGNSA. V was clipped by 7 bases and J by 2 bases, with 13 bases between them. The CDR3 reads CASTPSFNTDTQYF. As DNA, the CDR3 is TGTGCCAGCACCCCGTCGTTTAACACAGATACGCAGTATTTT.

This chain links TRBV19 with TRBJ2-1; TRBD2 aligns across 13 bases. The CDR3 extends over 15 amino acids. The J segment lost 9 bases and the V segment lost 6 bases, leaving 8 bases of the junction unmatched. CDR1 is LNHDA and CDR2 is SQIVND in the germline V gene (reference sequence). The CDR3 spells CASSQGLAGNSEQFF. The CDR3 DNA is TGTGCCAGTAGCCAGGGACTAGCGGGAAATAGTGAGCAGTTCTTC.

This clone showed up just once. The V and J genes are TRBV5-8 and TRBJ2-2; D tentatively fits TRBD1 or TRBD2 (5 bases each). V lost 0 bases and J 4 bases, leaving 10 bases between the germline ends. The CDR3 spans 15 residues. Germline assignment: CDR1 SGHTS and CDR2 YDEGEE. Written as DNA, the CDR3 is TGTGCCAGCAGCTTGGTGCAGGGAGCCACCGGGGAGCTGTTTTTT. Its protein is CASSLVQGATGELFF.

Points on this clone: An end of the junction does not agree with germline; a read error may underlie this. The rearrangement links TRBV6-6 to TRBJ1-1, with 8 bases aligning to TRBD1. The CDR3 extends over 14 amino acids. Germline loops: CDR1 MNHNY, CDR2 SVGAGI (reference sequence). Written as DNA, the CDR3 is TGTGCCAGCAGCCCGCAGGGGGCACGAACGAGTCGGACATTT. Encoded protein: CASSPQGARTSRTF.

J is TRBJ2-1 and V is TRBV4-1, with D possibly being TRBD2 (5 bases). Germline CDR1 MGHRA, CDR2 YSYEKL. Trimming took off 4 bases at V and 10 bases at J, with 20 bases between the two ends. This CDR3 contains 15 residues. CDR3 in DNA: TGCGCCAGCAGCCCTCGAGAGGGTCTCACCGGGGAGCAGTTCTTC. Amino acids: CASSPREGLTGEQFF.

The chain recombines TRBV5-5 with TRBJ1-4; D is undetermined. V was clipped by 0 bases and J by 5 bases, with 14 bases between them. CDR3 size: 16 residues. Per germline, CDR1 SGHKS and CDR2 YYEKEE (reference sequence). This chain's CDR3 is CASSLGPVGWNEKLFF. The CDR3 DNA sequence: TGTGCCAGCAGCTTGGGACCTGTAGGTTGGAATGAAAAACTGTTTTTT.

The rearrangement joins TRBV5-8 to TRBJ1-4, with 8 nucleotides matching TRBD1. Germline loops: CDR1 SGHTS, CDR2 YDEGEE. V lost 4 bases and J lost 5; bases outside the gene matches: 7. The CDR3 consists of 15 residues. The DNA of the CDR3 is TGTGCCAGCAGCCTTGGGACAGGAGCAAATGAAAAACTGTTTTTT. This sequence encodes CASSLGTGANEKLFF.

This clone showed up just once. The chain carries TRBV5-1 and TRBJ2-4; 8 bases align to TRBD2. Losses at the gene ends were 0 bases for V and 2 bases for J; bases not matched to a gene: 10. The CDR3 has 18 residues. Looked up from germline, CDR1 is SGHRS and CDR2 is YFSETQ. CDR3 protein: CASSLGRREASSKNIQYF. Written as DNA, the CDR3 is TGCGCCAGCAGCTTGGGAAGGCGGGAGGCTAGTTCCAAAAACATTCAGTACTTC.

This clone is a singleton in its sample. The chain is built from TRBV5-8 and TRBJ1-5; 7 positions match TRBD1. The CDR3 consists of 13 residues. Germline loops: CDR1 SGHTS, CDR2 YDEGEE. Unmatched junction bases numbered 3, after V lost 5 bases and J lost 4 bases. CDR3 in amino acids: CASSETGNQPQHF. CDR3 in DNA: TGTGCCAGCAGTGAGACAGGGAATCAGCCCCAGCATTTT.

V gene TRBV15 combines with J gene TRBJ2-3, with TRBD2 as a possible D gene (5 bases). The CDR3 is made up of 14 amino acids. Germline CDR1 LNHNV, CDR2 YYDKDF (reference sequence). Trimming pared 6 bases from V and 8 bases from J, leaving 18 bases between. The CDR3: CATRPGDLLGTQYF. The CDR3 DNA reads TGTGCCACCAGACCCGGGGATCTGCTGGGTACGCAGTATTTT.

In its sample, this clone was seen a few times. This chain uses TRBV2 with TRBJ1-2; no clear D. The CDR3 contains 13 residues. The V gene's germline CDR1 is SNHLY and CDR2 FYNNEI. Trimming stripped 6 bases from V and 4 bases from J, with 12 bases between. CDR3 loop: CASRAASGYGYTF. The CDR3 DNA reads as TGTGCCAGCAGGGCAGCCTCAGGCTATGGCTACACCTTC.

CDR3 sequence reads: CASSLVSGTREAFF. CDR3 DNA: TGTGCCAGCAGCTTAGTTAGTGGAACTAGGGAAGCTTTCTTT. The rearrangement joins TRBV11-2 to TRBJ1-1; D is uncertain. This CDR3 has 14 residues. The germline V gene encodes CDR1 SGHAT and CDR2 FQNNGV. The V end was cut by 1 base, the J end by 8 bases, with 14 bases between.

CDR3 DNA: TGTGCCAGCATCGATGGGGGGGATCGATTCTCCTACGAGCAGTACTTC. Protein sequence: CASIDGGDRFSYEQYF. V is TRBV7-2 and J is TRBJ2-7; 7 positions agree with TRBD2. There are 16 residues in the CDR3. V gave up 7 bases and J gave up 0 bases; unmatched junction bases: 12. The germline V gene has CDR1 SGHTA and CDR2 FQGNSA.

V and J are TRBV9 and TRBJ1-3, with a weak D call TRBD1 (6 bases). The germline CDR1 and CDR2 sequences are SGDLS and YYNGEE. The ends were cut back, 0 bases at V and 4 bases at J, with 17 bases in the middle. This CDR3 contains 17 residues. The CDR3 spells CASSVDPKGGEGNTIYF. CDR3 in DNA: TGTGCCAGCAGCGTAGACCCTAAGGGGGGGGAAGGAAACACCATATATTTT.

The gene calls are TRBV28 and TRBJ2-5; 8 bases align to TRBD2. From germline, CDR1 is MDHEN and CDR2 SYDVKM. This CDR3 has 13 residues. The trim removed 5 bases at V and 5 bases at J, leaving 4 bases unmatched. The CDR3: CASSNGGRETQYF. DNA of the CDR3: TGTGCCAGCAGTAACGGCGGGAGGGAGACCCAGTACTTC.

The V call is TRBV27, the J call TRBJ2-2; the D gene could be TRBD1 or TRBD2 (5 bases each). This CDR3 spans 16 amino acids. The ends were cut back, 6 bases at V and 0 bases at J, with 14 bases in the middle. CDR1 and CDR2 from the germline V gene are MNHEY and SMNVEV (reference sequence). This CDR3 is CASSRDVGTNTGELFF. CDR3 nucleotides: TGTGCCAGCAGCCGGGACGTAGGGACGAACACCGGGGAGCTGTTTTTT.

The chain recombines TRBV5-8 with TRBJ2-1; 9 bases fit TRBD2. Germline CDR1 reads SGHTS; CDR2 reads YDEGEE. The CDR3 is 15 residues long. The trim removed 8 bases at V and 6 bases at J, leaving 12 bases unmatched. DNA for the CDR3: TGTGCCAGTAACTACGGCGGGGGGGTGAGCAATGAGCAGTTCTTC. Residues: CASNYGGGVSNEQFF.

The V call is TRBV19, the J call TRBJ1-5; D gene unclear. Germline V gene lookup returns CDR1 LNHDA and CDR2 SQIVND (reference sequence). Deletions cut 10 bases from V and 7 bases from J, with 17 bases between. The CDR3 consists of 13 residues. CDR3 protein: CATRPGVQQPQHF. Written as DNA, the CDR3 is TGTGCCACCCGACCGGGCGTCCAGCAGCCCCAGCATTTT.

This rearrangement joins TRBV7-8 to TRBJ1-3; TRBD1 might be the D (5 bases). The CDR3 consists of 17 residues. V shed 1 base and J shed 1 base, with 14 bases lying between them. Germline assignment: CDR1 SGHVS and CDR2 FQNEAQ. CDR3 sequence reads: CASSLVGREISGNTIYF. Written as DNA, the CDR3 is TGTGCCAGCAGCTTAGTTGGCAGGGAAATTTCTGGAAACACCATATATTTT.

The chain links TRBV11-2 to TRBJ2-2; the match to TRBD2 covers 13 bases. J lost 8 bases, V lost 2 bases, and 5 bases had no gene match. This CDR3 has 16 amino acids. The germline V gene encodes CDR1 SGHAT and CDR2 FQNNGV. The CDR3 is CASSLRTSGSSGELFF. CDR3 in DNA: TGTGCCAGCAGCTTAAGGACTAGCGGGAGTTCGGGGGAGCTGTTTTTT. The full variable domain, completed using reference TRBV11-2 and TRBJ2-2, is EAGVAQSPRYKIIEKRQSVAFWCNPISGHATLYWYQQILGQGPKLLIQFQNNGVVDDSQLPKDRFSAERLKGVDSTLKIQPAKLEDSAVYLCASSLRTSGSSGELFFGEGSRLTVL.

V usage is TRBV25-1 and J usage is TRBJ1-2; D is unclear. V lost 0 bases, J lost 10 bases, and 12 bases lay in between. The CDR3 spans 13 residues. CDR1 is MGHDK, CDR2 SYGVNS, per germline. The CDR3 region is CASSEYIRKDYTF. CDR3 bases: TGTGCCAGCAGTGAATATATTCGGAAGGACTACACCTTC.